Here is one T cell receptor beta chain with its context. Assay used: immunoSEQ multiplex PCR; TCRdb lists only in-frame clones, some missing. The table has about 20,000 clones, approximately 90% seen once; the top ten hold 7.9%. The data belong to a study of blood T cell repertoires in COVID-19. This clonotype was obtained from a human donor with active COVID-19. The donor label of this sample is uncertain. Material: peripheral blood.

CDR3: CASSLTRWATDTQYF. The DNA of the CDR3 is TGTGCCAGCAGCTTGACTAGGTGGGCGACAGATACGCAGTATTTT. V usage is TRBV7-2 and J usage is TRBJ2-3; possible D gene TRBD2, 6 bases. The CDR3 is 15 amino acids. Germline V gives CDR1 SGHTA, CDR2 FQGNSA. The ends were cut back, 3 bases at V and 3 bases at J, with 13 bases in the middle.